The 30 T cell receptor beta chains presented below share a single source sample, sequenced in a study of T-cell memory formation after mild COVID-19. TCRdb itself ran the 5' RACE reads through MiXCR, one entry per CDR3 protein. The sample holds 350,000 or so distinct CDR3 sequences, 10% to 15% seen once. What was sequenced was PBMCs or a T cell subset sorted from them (not recorded which). The receptors stem from a man aged 18 to 30 who had mild COVID-19 (a few samples of this study predate the infection). Cell type and time point are not known.

This clonotype was picked up many times. The gene calls are TRBV20-1 and TRBJ2-1; 10 bases fit TRBD2. The CDR3 length is 14 residues. Germline lookup yields CDR1 DFQATT and CDR2 SNEGSKA (reference sequence). Trimming removed 5 bases from V and 9 bases from J; junction bases left unmatched: 10. The CDR3 DNA follows: TGCAGTGCTTTATCACTAGCGGGGACGCCTGAGCAGTTCTTC. It yields the protein CSALSLAGTPEQFF.

This sequence joins TRBV5-1 and TRBJ1-1, with 11 bases identical to TRBD1. This CDR3 is built from 15 residues. The V gene end was trimmed by 4 bases and the J gene end by 4 bases; junction bases not matched to a gene: 6. Per the germline V gene, CDR1 is SGHRS and CDR2 is YFSETQ. The CDR3 is CASSPGQGGGTEAFF. The CDR3 nucleotides are TGCGCCAGCAGCCCGGGACAGGGGGGTGGCACTGAAGCTTTCTTT.

CDR3 in amino acids: CATSDLRIPTGELFF. In DNA, the CDR3 is TGTGCCACCAGTGATTTACGAATCCCCACCGGGGAGCTGTTTTTT. The gene calls are TRBV24-1 and TRBJ2-2; D is unclear. The ends were cut back, 1 base at V and 4 bases at J, with 9 bases in the middle. The CDR3 spans 15 residues. Germline-derived CDR1 and CDR2 are KGHDR and SFDVKD.

This clonotype was seen repeatedly, ten times or more. V and J are TRBV4-3 and TRBJ1-2; TRBD1 is a possible D gene (5 bases). Germline-derived CDR1 and CDR2 are LGHNA and YSLEER. V lost 3 bases, J lost 12 bases, and 20 bases lay in between. The CDR3 sequence is 14 residues long. CDR3 residues: CASSHIADSHRNTF. The DNA of the CDR3 is TGCGCCAGCAGCCACATCGCCGACAGTCATAGAAACACCTTC.

This CDR3 reads CASSFGQGKYEQYV. CDR3 sequence (DNA): TGTGCCAGCAGTTTCGGGCAGGGAAAATACGAGCAGTACGTC. The chain links TRBV12-3 or TRBV12-4 to TRBJ2-7, with D possibly TRBD1 on 5 matching bases. The CDR3 consists of 14 residues. V was clipped by 3 bases and J by 4 bases, with 13 bases between them.

The genes are TRBV6-2 or TRBV6-3 and TRBJ2-3; D gene unclear. Trimming took 10 bases from V and 7 from J, leaving 15 bases between them. CDR3 size: 12 residues. The germline V gene has CDR1 MNHEY and CDR2 SVGEGT. The CDR3: CAIEKDRYTQYF. CDR3 nucleotides: TGTGCCATCGAAAAGGACCGGTATACGCAGTATTTT.

This clonotype turned up a few times. The gene calls are TRBV10-1 and TRBJ2-7; D is unresolved. Trimming removed 7 bases from V and 7 bases from J, with 8 bases in between. The CDR3 extends over 10 amino acids. Germline V gives CDR1 WNHNN, CDR2 SYGVQD (reference sequence). CDR3 amino acids: CASKVEEQYF. CDR3 sequence (DNA): TGCGCCAGCAAGGTAGAAGAGCAGTACTTC.

The chain has TRBV6-5 and TRBJ2-5, with D possibly matching TRBD2 (6 bases). The CDR3 contains 14 residues. V lost 2 bases to trimming and J lost 1 base, with 8 bases between them. Per the germline V gene, CDR1 is MNHEY and CDR2 is SVGAGI. The DNA of the CDR3 is TGTGCCAGCAGTTACGCCGGGGGCCAAGAGACCCAGTACTTC. Translated, it gives CASSYAGGQETQYF.

The genes are TRBV6-2 or TRBV6-3 and TRBJ2-7; D may be TRBD2 (6 bases). CDR1 is MNHEY and CDR2 is SVGEGT in the germline V gene. There are 14 residues in the CDR3. V shed 4 bases and J shed 6 bases, with 16 bases lying between them. CDR3 nucleotide sequence: TGTGCCAGCAGTTTAGGACTATCTTTCGCCGAGCAGTACGTC. The encoded protein is CASSLGLSFAEQYV.

This clonotype appeared many times. This chain uses TRBV18 with TRBJ2-2; D is unresolved. Germline CDR1 reads KGHSH; CDR2 reads LQKENI. The CDR3 is 11 residues long. V shed 5 bases and J shed 3 bases, with 1 base lying between them. This chain's CDR3 is CASSDTGELFF. The CDR3 nucleotides are TGTGCCAGCTCAGACACCGGGGAGCTGTTTTTT. Together with reference TRBV18 and TRBJ2-2, the CDR3 gives the full variable domain: NAGVMQNPRHLVRRRGQEARLRCSPMKGHSHVYWYRQLPEEGLKFMVYLQKENIIDESGMPKERFSAEFPKEGPSILRIQQVVRGDSAAYFCASSDTGELFFGEGSRLTVL.

The rearrangement links TRBV20-1 to TRBJ1-2; TRBD1 might be the D (5 bases). V dropped 0 bases and J dropped 3 bases, with 8 bases sitting between them. Germline assignment: CDR1 DFQATT and CDR2 SNEGSKA (reference sequence). The CDR3 is made up of 13 amino acids. The CDR3 protein is CSARDWGDYGYTF. CDR3 in DNA: TGCAGTGCTAGAGATTGGGGGGACTATGGCTACACCTTC.

This clonotype was recorded a few times. The rearrangement links TRBV6-5 to TRBJ2-7; D might be TRBD1 (6 bases). Germline assignment: CDR1 MNHEY and CDR2 SVGAGI. V lost 4 bases, J lost 6 bases, and 13 bases lay in between. The CDR3 totals 13 residues. The CDR3 DNA sequence: TGTGCCAGCAGTTCCGAGACAGGTGGCGAGCAGTACTTC. It yields the protein CASSSETGGEQYF.

The chain employs TRBV20-1 and TRBJ1-5, with D possibly TRBD1 on 6 matching bases. V dropped 3 bases and J dropped 5 bases, with 14 bases sitting between them. CDR1 is DFQATT and CDR2 is SNEGSKA in the germline V gene (reference sequence). The CDR3 consists of 14 residues. CDR3 bases: TGCAGTGCTAGGCCGGGGGACATCGATCAGCCCCAGCATTTT. Its translation is CSARPGDIDQPQHF.

This clonotype appeared a few times. The chain joins TRBV12-3 or TRBV12-4 to TRBJ1-2; D uncertain. The CDR3 runs 12 residues. V lost 8 bases, J lost 8 bases, and 15 bases lay in between. CDR3 sequence: CASGLRTGGYTF. The CDR3 region has the DNA TGTGCCAGCGGACTACGGACGGGCGGCTACACCTTC.

The V call is TRBV4-1, the J call TRBJ2-1; 11 bases match TRBD2. The CDR3 runs to 16 residues. Germline V gene sequence: CDR1 MGHRA, CDR2 YSYEKL. Trimming cost V 1 base and J 5 bases; bases outside gene matches: 4. CDR3 DNA: TGCGCCAGCAGCCAAGGGGCTAGCGGGGGGAACAATGAGCAGTTCTTC. This translates into CASSQGASGGNNEQFF.

This clonotype was found a few times. V gene TRBV7-8 combines with J gene TRBJ2-5; 9 bases fit TRBD2. Germline CDR1 is SGHVS and CDR2 is FQNEAQ. The CDR3 totals 16 residues. Losses at the gene ends were 6 bases for V and 2 bases for J; bases not matched to a gene: 10. The CDR3 DNA follows: TGTGCCAGCAGGCTCGGGGTAGCGGGGGCACAAGAGACCCAGTACTTC. It is translated as CASRLGVAGAQETQYF. The full variable domain, rest sourced from reference TRBV7-8 and TRBJ2-5, is GAGVSQSPRYKVAKRGQDVALRCDPISGHVSLFWYQQALGQGPEFLTYFQNEAQLDKSGLPSDRFFAERPEGSVSTLKIQRTQQEDSAVYLCASRLGVAGAQETQYFGPGTRLLVL.

This clonotype was picked up many times. CDR3 in DNA: TGCGCCAGCAGCTCTTCGGGACCTAATTCACCCCTCCACTTT. It specifies CASSSSGPNSPLHF. The chain has TRBV5-1 and TRBJ1-6; the D gene is possibly TRBD1 (5 bases). The germline V and J ends were trimmed by 3 bases and 6 bases, with 10 bases remaining between them. The CDR3 spans 14 residues. Germline CDR1 reads SGHRS; CDR2 reads YFSETQ.

This clonotype was found a few times. The V call is TRBV7-3, the J call TRBJ2-1; a possible D gene is TRBD1 (6 bases). V was clipped by 6 bases and J by 8 bases, with 14 bases between them. This CDR3 is built from 13 residues. The germline CDR1 and CDR2 sequences are SGHTA and FQGTGA. CDR3 DNA: TGTGCCAGCAGTCCGGACAGCCAACATGAGCAGTTCTTC. Translation: CASSPDSQHEQFF.

The chain has TRBV7-9 and TRBJ2-7; 7 positions match TRBD1. Germline CDR1 and CDR2: SEHNR and FQNEAQ (reference sequence). The CDR3 length is 13 residues. Germline trimming cut 4 bases from V and 7 bases from J; bases unmatched to any gene: 7. CDR3: CASSWDSPLEQYF. CDR3 coding DNA: TGTGCCAGCAGCTGGGACAGCCCCCTGGAGCAGTACTTC.

This chain joins TRBV4-3 and TRBJ1-2, with a possible D match to TRBD1 (5 bases). Trimming took 3 bases from V and 4 from J, leaving 12 bases between them. Germline V CDR1 and CDR2: LGHNA, YSLEER. This CDR3 region has 14 residues. CDR3 region: CASSQPGQGYGYTF. CDR3 in DNA: TGCGCCAGCAGCCAGCCAGGGCAGGGCTATGGCTACACCTTC.

This clonotype came up a few times. The V and J genes are TRBV5-1 and TRBJ2-3, with 8 bases lining up with TRBD1. The CDR3 runs to 14 residues. CDR1 and CDR2 from the germline V gene are SGHRS and YFSETQ. V shed 4 bases and J 6 bases; nucleotides not matched to a gene: 7. CDR3 sequence (DNA): TGCGCCAGCAGCCCAGGACAGGGCTGGGATACGCAGTATTTT. Residues: CASSPGQGWDTQYF. The whole variable domain, filled in from reference TRBV5-1 and TRBJ2-3, reads KAGVTQTPRYLIKTRGQQVTLSCSPISGHRSVSWYQQTPGQGLQFLFEYFSETQRNKGNFPGRFSGRQFSNSRSEMNVSTLELGDSALYLCASSPGQGWDTQYFGPGTRLTVL.

This clonotype was observed a handful of times. The chain uses TRBV19 and TRBJ1-1, with D perhaps matching TRBD1 (6 bases). Germline V gene lookup returns CDR1 LNHDA and CDR2 SQIVND (reference sequence). With 1 base removed from V and 3 bases from J, the gap between germline ends came to 6 bases. There are 13 residues in the CDR3. CDR3 residues: CASSIAGDTEAFF. The DNA of the CDR3 is TGTGCCAGTAGTATAGCAGGGGACACTGAAGCTTTCTTT.

The rearrangement uses TRBV6-5 and TRBJ1-4; D may be TRBD1 (6 bases). The V end lost 0 bases, the J end lost 6 bases, and 11 bases lay between the germline ends. The length of the CDR3 is 15 residues. The germline CDR1 and CDR2 sequences are MNHEY and SVGAGI. For the CDR3, the DNA is TGTGCCAGCAGTTACTCGACAGGAGAGTATGAAAAACTGTTTTTT. Translation: CASSYSTGEYEKLFF.

This clonotype showed up just a few times. This chain uses TRBV6-5 with TRBJ2-1, with 11 bases identical to TRBD2. CDR3 length: 18 amino acids. J was trimmed by 2 bases and V by 4 bases; bases with no gene match: 10. CDR1 MNHEY and CDR2 SVGAGI come from the germline V gene. The CDR3 DNA reads TGTGCCAGCAGTTGGTCCCCACTAGCGGGGGAACCCTACAATGAGCAGTTCTTC. Protein sequence: CASSWSPLAGEPYNEQFF.

The chain combines TRBV3-1 with TRBJ2-3, with TRBD1 matching 9 bases. Germline CDR1 LGHDT, CDR2 YNNKEL (reference sequence). The CDR3 consists of 16 residues. J lost 1 base, V lost 2 bases, and 4 bases had no gene match. The CDR3 DNA is TGTGCCAGCAGCCAAACTACAGGGGGCCGCACAGATACGCAGTATTTT. Translated: CASSQTTGGRTDTQYF.

This clonotype was counted a few times. The CDR3 coding sequence is TGTGCCAGCAGCTTAACCGAGGTTTCCGTTGCGACCCAGTACTTC. It encodes CASSLTEVSVATQYF. V gene TRBV7-9 combines with J gene TRBJ2-5; D is unclear. Germline lookup yields CDR1 SEHNR and CDR2 FQNEAQ (reference sequence). The CDR3 totals 15 residues. Trimming took off 2 bases at V and 7 bases at J, with 17 bases between the two ends.

This clonotype was observed a single time. The chain recombines TRBV5-6 with TRBJ2-2; TRBD1 agrees at 9 bases. V shed 4 bases, J shed 1 base, and the junction held 2 bases outside the gene matches. The V gene's germline CDR1 is SGHDT and CDR2 YYEEEE. The CDR3 sequence is 15 residues long. The CDR3 DNA follows: TGTGCCAGCAGCGGACAGGGGCGGAACACCGGGGAGCTGTTTTTT. Protein sequence: CASSGQGRNTGELFF.

The V call is TRBV10-3, the J call TRBJ1-2; D is unclear. This CDR3 spans 14 amino acids. Germline CDR1 ENHRY, CDR2 SYGVKD. With 4 bases removed from V and 3 bases from J, the gap between germline ends came to 12 bases. The CDR3 loop reads CAISASATDYGYTF. As DNA, the CDR3 is TGTGCCATCAGTGCCTCAGCCACGGACTATGGCTACACCTTC.

This chain connects TRBV6-5 to TRBJ2-2; 8 bases match TRBD1. J lost 5 bases, V lost 5 bases, and 13 bases had no gene match. Per the germline V gene, CDR1 is MNHEY and CDR2 is SVGAGI. The CDR3 is 17 amino acids. CDR3 amino acids: CASSPGVGRGHTGELFF. Here the CDR3 DNA reads TGTGCCAGCAGTCCAGGAGTTGGCAGGGGGCATACCGGGGAGCTGTTTTTT.

The V gene is TRBV12-3 or TRBV12-4, the J gene TRBJ2-1; perhaps D is TRBD1 or TRBD2 (6 bases each). Between the trimmed V and J ends, which lost 6 bases and 2 bases, there was a span of 17 bases. This CDR3 region has 16 residues. In DNA, the CDR3 is TGTGCCAGCAGCCTACCTTTACGGGGGCCCTACAATGAGCAGTTCTTC. It translates to CASSLPLRGPYNEQFF.